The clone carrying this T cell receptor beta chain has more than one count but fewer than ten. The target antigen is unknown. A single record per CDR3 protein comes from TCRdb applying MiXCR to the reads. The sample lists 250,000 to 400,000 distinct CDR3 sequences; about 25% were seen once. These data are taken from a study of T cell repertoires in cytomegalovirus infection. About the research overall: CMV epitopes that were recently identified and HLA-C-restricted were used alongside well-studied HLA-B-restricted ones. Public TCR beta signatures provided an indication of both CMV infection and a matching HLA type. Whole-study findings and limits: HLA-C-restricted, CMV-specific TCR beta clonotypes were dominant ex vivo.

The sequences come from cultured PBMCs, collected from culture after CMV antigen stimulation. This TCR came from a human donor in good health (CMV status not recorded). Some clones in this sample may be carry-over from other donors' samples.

The CDR3 loop reads CASSSTAWGTEAFF. For the CDR3, the DNA is TGTGCCAGCAGCTCGACAGCGTGGGGAACTGAAGCTTTCTTT. This chain joins TRBV13 and TRBJ1-1, with D perhaps TRBD1 (5 bases). This CDR3 spans 14 amino acids. The germline V gene has CDR1 PRHDT and CDR2 FYEKMQ (reference sequence). V was clipped by 4 bases and J by 5 bases, with 14 bases between them.